This T cell receptor (beta chain) was found in a study of cytotoxic CD8 clonotypes in ibrutinib-treated CLL. Study-wide results and limits: Sustained-remission and progressing patients had different sampling times. Baseline levels of clonality went above those of age-matched healthy donors and moved with circulating CD8+ T-cell counts. Clonality, elevated at ibrutinib response, dropped back toward baseline at progression.

Germline CDR1 reads WSHSY; CDR2 reads SAAADI. The CDR3 spans 18 residues. J lost 2 bases, V lost 8 bases, and 16 bases had no gene match. To note about this clone: What it binds is unknown.

TCRdb's table, derived via immunoSEQ multiplex PCR, lists solely in-frame clones and lacks some. The sample lists approximately 280,000 clones; 70% to 80% were seen once. Sequences were derived from PBMCs, sampled at disease progression, from a patient treated with ibrutinib. This clonotype was obtained from a human donor with chronic lymphocytic leukemia. The chain has TRBV10-2 and TRBJ1-4, with 8 positions matching TRBD1. The CDR3 here is CASAPLTGDIETNEKLFF. CDR3 in DNA: TGCGCCAGCGCCCCACTGACAGGGGATATAGAGACTAATGAAAAACTGTTTTTT.